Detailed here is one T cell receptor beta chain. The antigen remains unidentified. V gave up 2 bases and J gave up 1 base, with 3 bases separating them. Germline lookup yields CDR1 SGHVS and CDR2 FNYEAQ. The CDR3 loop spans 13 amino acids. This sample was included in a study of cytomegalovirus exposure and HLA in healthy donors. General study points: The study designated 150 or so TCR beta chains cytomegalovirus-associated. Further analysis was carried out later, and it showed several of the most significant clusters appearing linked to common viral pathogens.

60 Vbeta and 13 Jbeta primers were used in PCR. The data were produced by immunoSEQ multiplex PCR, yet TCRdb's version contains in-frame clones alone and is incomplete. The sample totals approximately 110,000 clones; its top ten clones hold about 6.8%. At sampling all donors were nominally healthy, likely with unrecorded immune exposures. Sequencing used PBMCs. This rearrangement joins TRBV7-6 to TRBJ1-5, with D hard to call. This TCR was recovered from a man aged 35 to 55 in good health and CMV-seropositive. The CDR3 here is CASSLSSNQPQHF. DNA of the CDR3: TGTGCCAGCAGCTTAAGCAGCAATCAGCCCCAGCATTTT.